A single T cell receptor (beta chain) is shown here with its context. What it binds is unknown. Trimming pared 1 base from V and 6 bases from J, leaving 10 bases between. CDR3 size: 13 residues. Germline lookup yields CDR1 SGHTS and CDR2 YDEGEE. Sequencing followed a ViraFEST assay step that expanded antigen-specific CD4+ T cells with viral peptide pools. The authors isolated CD4+ T cells after 10 days of culture. Each person got two doses of an mRNA SARS-CoV-2 vaccine, BNT162b2 or mRNA-1273. The vaccine recipients had no prior SARS-CoV-2 infection, with negative nucleocapsid antibodies. Cultivation was performed at more than 1.5 million PBMC per well with 10 IU/ml IL-2 and 9 to 10 ug/ml peptides added. TCRdb keeps only in-frame clones here, not all; method: immunoSEQ multiplex PCR. Among more than 50,000 clones, under 85% were seen once, and the ten largest hold around 0.9%. The entry originates in a study of vaccination effects on CD4 cells after COVID-19.

Sample: CD4+ T cells from PBMCs cultured with HCoV-OC43 spike peptides, taken after COVID-19 vaccination. Subset in this sample: HCoV-OC43 spike overlapping peptide pool stimulation. The V and J genes are TRBV5-8 and TRBJ2-5; D gene ambiguous. The TCR originated in a human donor who received a COVID-19 vaccine. CDR3 protein: CASSLSAMKTQYF. The CDR3 nucleotides are TGTGCCAGCAGCTTGTCCGCAATGAAGACCCAGTACTTC.